The 19 T cell receptor beta chains reported below all come from one sample, sequenced in a study of T cell responses to AZD1222 COVID-19 vaccine. Some clones are missing from TCRdb's copy, which holds only in-frame ones; the method was immunoSEQ multiplex PCR. This table has approximately 130,000 clones, 93% appearing once. Source: peripheral blood, taken on day 0 of AZD1222 vaccination. These receptors all stem from an adult in good health.

This clone has a handful of counts. The chain links TRBV5-4 to TRBJ1-1; 7 nucleotides agree with TRBD1. Germline CDR1 and CDR2: SGHNT and YYREEE (reference sequence). The CDR3 runs to 12 residues. The J segment lost 8 bases and the V segment lost 4 bases, leaving 5 bases of the junction unmatched. CDR3 loop: CASSDLTGEAFF. The CDR3 coding sequence is TGTGCCAGCAGCGACCTGACAGGGGAAGCTTTCTTT.

V is TRBV3-1 (or the pseudogene TRBV3-2) and J is TRBJ1-1; D is ambiguous. The CDR3 runs to 14 residues. The V gene's germline CDR1 is LGHDT and CDR2 YNNKEL (reference sequence). The germline V and J ends were trimmed by 4 bases and 1 base, with 10 bases remaining between them. The CDR3 DNA sequence: TGTGCCAGCAGCCCGGAACTGAGGAACACTGAAGCTTTCTTT. Translating it yields CASSPELRNTEAFF.

This chain joins TRBV30 and TRBJ2-1; D gene ambiguous. The germline V gene encodes CDR1 GTSNPN and CDR2 SVGIG (reference sequence). The V end was cut by 0 bases, the J end by 0 bases, with 9 bases between. The CDR3 contains 15 residues. The CDR3 sequence: CAWSVRTSSYNEQFF. CDR3 nucleotide sequence: TGTGCCTGGAGTGTAAGAACGAGCTCCTACAATGAGCAGTTCTTC.

In this sample, this clone turned up once. The rearrangement joins TRBV29-1 to TRBJ2-1; D gene ambiguous. The V and J ends lost 5 bases and 9 bases respectively, with 8 bases between them. Germline V gene lookup returns CDR1 SQVTM and CDR2 ANQGSEA. CDR3 length equals 10 residues. The CDR3 reads CSVSRGEQFF. CDR3 DNA: TGCAGCGTTTCTAGAGGTGAGCAGTTCTTC.

CDR3 bases: TGTGCCAGCAGCGTACCCGGTGGGCAGGGGGTCTCTACGAACGAGCAGTACTTC. The encoded protein is CASSVPGGQGVSTNEQYF. J is TRBJ2-7 and V is TRBV5-4, with 7 bases identical to TRBD1. The V and J ends lost 4 bases and 5 bases, in that order; junction bases with no gene match: 21. The length of the CDR3 is 18 residues. Germline V CDR1 and CDR2: SGHNT, YYREEE (reference sequence).

This sequence joins TRBV30 and TRBJ2-1, with TRBD2 matching over 16 bases. J lost 11 bases, V lost 3 bases, and 4 bases had no gene match. Germline-derived CDR1 and CDR2 are GTSNPN and SVGIG (reference sequence). This CDR3 spans 14 amino acids. CDR3 residues: CAWSGTSGGAKQFF. The CDR3 DNA is TGTGCCTGGAGCGGGACTAGCGGGGGGGCTAAGCAGTTCTTC.

This chain links TRBV19 with TRBJ1-2, with D hard to call. The germline V gene has CDR1 LNHDA and CDR2 SQIVND (reference sequence). The CDR3 spans 14 residues. Trimming left V 4 bases short and J 4 bases short, with 13 bases between. CDR3 residues: CASSRYATLYGYTF. The CDR3 DNA reads TGTGCCAGTAGTAGGTACGCGACCCTCTATGGCTACACCTTC.

This chain connects TRBV11-1 to TRBJ2-1, with 8 bases matching TRBD2. The junction had 9 bases not matched to a gene; V was cut back by 5 bases and J by 6 bases. CDR1 and CDR2 from the germline V gene are SGHAT and FQDESV (reference sequence). The length of the CDR3 is 15 residues. CDR3 nucleotides: TGTGCCAGCAGCGTATTCACCGGGACTAGCAATGAGCAGTTCTTC. It translates to CASSVFTGTSNEQFF.

The rearrangement joins TRBV25-1 to TRBJ2-5; D not certain. Germline loops: CDR1 MGHDK, CDR2 SYGVNS. The CDR3 loop spans 13 amino acids. V dropped 4 bases and J dropped 0 bases, with 6 bases sitting between them. The CDR3, as DNA: TGTGCCAGCAGTGCCTACAACCAAGAGACCCAGTACTTC. It encodes CASSAYNQETQYF.

As DNA, the CDR3 is TGTGCCAGCAGCTCAAGGCCTTACGAGCAGTACTTC. It encodes CASSSRPYEQYF. The rearrangement joins TRBV11-2 to TRBJ2-7; D call uncertain. V lost 4 bases and J lost 4, with 8 bases in between. The length of the CDR3 is 12 residues. Germline CDR1 SGHAT, CDR2 FQNNGV.

The chain combines TRBV10-3 with TRBJ1-6; 8 nucleotides match TRBD1. Germline V gene lookup returns CDR1 ENHRY and CDR2 SYGVKD. The CDR3 runs to 17 residues. With V trimmed by 0 bases and J by 6 bases, 7 bases remained unmatched. The CDR3 here is CAISESRTGSSNSPLHF. The DNA for the CDR3 is TGTGCCATCAGTGAGTCGAGGACAGGGAGCTCTAATTCACCCCTCCACTTT.

The rearrangement links TRBV18 to TRBJ1-4, with 8 bases matching TRBD1. The V gene's germline CDR1 is KGHSH and CDR2 LQKENI. V trimming: 4 bases; J trimming: 8 bases; junction bases outside the gene matches: 18. This CDR3 spans 18 amino acids. CDR3 residues: CASSLTSGGQGAGEKLFF. In nucleotides, the CDR3 is TGTGCCAGCTCACTCACCTCCGGGGGGCAGGGGGCCGGCGAAAAACTGTTTTTT.

This chain uses TRBV2 with TRBJ1-2; D gene uncertain. The CDR3 totals 11 residues. Looked up from germline, CDR1 is SNHLY and CDR2 is FYNNEI. Trimming left V 8 bases short and J 1 base short, with 5 bases between. CDR3 region: CASHSNYGYTF. The CDR3 coding sequence is TGTGCCAGCCATAGTAACTATGGCTACACCTTC.

V gene TRBV27 combines with J gene TRBJ2-3, with D maybe TRBD2 (5 bases). Trimming pared 3 bases from V and 4 bases from J, leaving 11 bases between. There are 14 residues in the CDR3. The germline gives CDR1 MNHEY, CDR2 SMNVEV (reference sequence). The DNA of the CDR3 is TGTGCCAGCAGTTTGGCTAGCCGGGCAGATACGCAGTATTTT. Translating it yields CASSLASRADTQYF.

This chain uses TRBV2 with TRBJ2-4, with D uncertain. Trimming cost V 5 bases and J 3 bases, with 5 bases left between them. Germline values: CDR1 SNHLY, CDR2 FYNNEI. The CDR3 spans 12 residues. In DNA form, the CDR3 reads TGTGCCAGCAGTCGCAGCAAAAACATTCAGTACTTC. Encoded protein: CASSRSKNIQYF.

This clone has a handful of counts. J is TRBJ2-1 and V is TRBV3-1 (or the pseudogene TRBV3-2), with unresolved D. V was pared by 4 bases and J by 8 bases, with 15 bases between. The CDR3 is 14 residues long. CDR1 is LGHDT and CDR2 is YNNKEL in the germline V gene (reference sequence). This CDR3 reads CASSPFSQAHEQFF. In DNA form, the CDR3 reads TGTGCCAGCAGCCCCTTTTCGCAGGCGCATGAGCAGTTCTTC.

The chain combines TRBV9 with TRBJ1-2, with D maybe TRBD1 (5 bases). Germline CDR1 reads SGDLS; CDR2 reads YYNGEE. V shed 0 bases and J shed 4 bases, with 13 bases lying between them. This CDR3 region has 15 residues. The CDR3 loop is CASSVGRDHIYGYTF. CDR3 nucleotides: TGTGCCAGCAGCGTAGGCAGGGACCACATCTATGGCTACACCTTC.

V is TRBV13 and J is TRBJ2-6; D remains unclear. Germline-derived CDR1 and CDR2 are PRHDT and FYEKMQ (reference sequence). The CDR3 has 17 residues. V lost 5 bases and J 2 bases, leaving 16 bases between the germline ends. CDR3 loop: CASSSLPQGPGANVLTF. The CDR3 nucleotides are TGTGCCAGCAGCAGCCTGCCGCAAGGGCCTGGGGCCAACGTCCTGACTTTC.

The chain combines TRBV6-1 with TRBJ2-1, with a tentative D call TRBD1 (5 bases). The V end was cut by 2 bases, the J end by 4 bases, with 6 bases between. The CDR3 contains 13 residues. The germline CDR1 and CDR2 sequences are MNHNS and SASEGT. The CDR3 sequence is CASSETGYNEQFF. In DNA, the CDR3 is TGTGCCAGCAGTGAAACAGGATACAATGAGCAGTTCTTC.